One sample yielded the 2 T cell receptor beta chains listed below, sequenced in a study of cytotoxic CD8 clonotypes in ibrutinib-treated CLL. The protocol was immunoSEQ multiplex PCR, while the TCRdb copy is restricted to in-frame clones and leaves out a portion. Here the sample spans some 84,000 clones, about 86% being singletons. Sequenced material: PBMCs, taken before ibrutinib treatment. The receptor source for this set is a human donor with chronic lymphocytic leukemia.

The rearrangement links TRBV7-2 to TRBJ2-7, with 10 positions matching TRBD2. J gave up 0 bases and V 3 bases, and 11 bases lay outside the gene matches. The CDR3 is 18 residues long. CDR1 and CDR2 (germline): SGHTA, FQGNSA. The CDR3: CASSFRGKSSGSSYEQYF. DNA of the CDR3: TGTGCCAGCAGCTTCCGGGGCAAATCTAGCGGGAGCTCCTACGAGCAGTACTTC.

The V gene is TRBV6-5, the J gene TRBJ2-7, with D hard to call. The germline gives CDR1 MNHEY, CDR2 SVGAGI. V gave up 1 base and J gave up 3 bases, with 7 bases separating them. There are 13 residues in the CDR3. CDR3 bases: TGTGCCAGCAGTTACTTGATCCGCTACGAGCAGTACTTC. This gives the protein CASSYLIRYEQYF.